These 24 T cell receptor beta chains originate from one sample sequenced in a study of beta chain features in type 1 diabetes. Every isolated RNA sample was fully reverse transcribed, so sequencing captured expressed TCRB transcripts. TCRdb keeps only in-frame clones here, not all; method: immunoSEQ multiplex PCR. The sample comprises fewer than 150,000 clones, less than 9% of which are singletons, and about 1.4% rests with the top ten. Sequenced input: central memory CD4+ T cells from blood. These receptor sequences come from a woman aged 25 to 45 in good health.

The chain employs TRBV7-8 and TRBJ2-6; 7 bases match TRBD1. J gave up 0 bases and V 6 bases, and 11 bases lay outside the gene matches. Per germline, CDR1 SGHVS and CDR2 FQNEAQ. The CDR3 runs to 18 residues. In nucleotides, the CDR3 is TGTGCCAGCAGGCAAGGGGACAGCCTTTTCTCTGGGGCCAACGTCCTGACTTTC. As protein: CASRQGDSLFSGANVLTF. The variable domain in full, with the rest retrieved from reference TRBV7-8 and TRBJ2-6, is GAGVSQSPRYKVAKRGQDVALRCDPISGHVSLFWYQQALGQGPEFLTYFQNEAQLDKSGLPSDRFFAERPEGSVSTLKIQRTQQEDSAVYLCASRQGDSLFSGANVLTFGAGSRLTVL.

This clone has just a few counts. This chain joins TRBV25-1 and TRBJ1-1, with D maybe TRBD1 (5 bases). V shed 3 bases and J shed 7 bases, with 12 bases lying between them. CDR3 length: 13 amino acids. Germline V CDR1 and CDR2: MGHDK, SYGVNS. The CDR3 reads CASSEAGRHEAFF. CDR3 nucleotides: TGTGCCAGCAGTGAGGCAGGGCGACATGAAGCTTTCTTT.

This clone was picked up a small number of times. The rearrangement joins TRBV6-6 to TRBJ2-1; TRBD2 aligns across 8 bases. Germline V lookup: CDR1 MNHNY, CDR2 SVGAGI (reference sequence). J gave up 8 bases and V 7 bases, and 10 bases lay outside the gene matches. The length of the CDR3 is 14 residues. CDR3 nucleotide sequence: TGTGCCAGCATACCCGGGACTAGAAACTATGAGCAGTTCTTC. Translation gives CASIPGTRNYEQFF.

This clone has ten or more counts. V and J are TRBV5-5 and TRBJ1-2, with TRBD1 identical over 12 bases. The germline V gene encodes CDR1 SGHKS and CDR2 YYEKEE (reference sequence). V shed 0 bases, J shed 8 bases, and the junction held 5 bases outside the gene matches. This CDR3 comprises 15 residues. In nucleotides, the CDR3 is TGTGCCAGCAGCTTGGAAGGGACAGGGGGCGGAGGCTACACCTTC. Encoded protein: CASSLEGTGGGGYTF.

This clone was counted at least ten times. V usage is TRBV7-9 and J usage is TRBJ2-7, with a weak D call TRBD2 (5 bases). CDR1 and CDR2 from the germline V gene are SEHNR and FQNEAQ (reference sequence). The CDR3 sequence is 14 residues long. The ends were cut back, 2 bases at V and 2 bases at J, with 10 bases in the middle. The DNA of the CDR3 is TGTGCCAGCAGCTTATCGGGGTCCACCTACGAGCAGTACTTC. Its protein product is CASSLSGSTYEQYF.

In its sample, this clone was seen many times. The chain joins TRBV5-4 to TRBJ2-7, with a tentative D call TRBD2 (6 bases). This CDR3 region has 16 residues. The germline V and J ends were trimmed by 0 bases and 0 bases, with 13 bases remaining between them. Germline V gene lookup returns CDR1 SGHNT and CDR2 YYREEE (reference sequence). In nucleotides, the CDR3 is TGTGCCAGCAGCTTGGATGGAGGGATCCTCTCCTACGAGCAGTACTTC. This translates into CASSLDGGILSYEQYF.

This clone turned up a few times. The rearrangement joins TRBV7-6 to TRBJ2-5; TRBD2 might be the D (6 bases). The germline V gene has CDR1 SGHVS and CDR2 FNYEAQ. Trimming removed 2 bases from V and 5 bases from J, with 18 bases in between. There are 16 residues in the CDR3. Here the CDR3 reads CASSLFWPAGCETQYF. DNA of the CDR3: TGTGCCAGCAGCTTATTTTGGCCTGCGGGATGTGAGACCCAGTACTTC.

The CDR3 DNA reads as TGTGCCAGCAGCCAAGATATCCAGGGCCCTAATGAAAAACTGTTTTTT. This sequence encodes CASSQDIQGPNEKLFF. This chain uses TRBV4-2 with TRBJ1-4; a weak D match, TRBD1 (5 bases). Per germline, CDR1 LGHNA and CDR2 YNFKEQ. This CDR3 contains 16 residues. Trimming took off 0 bases at V and 3 bases at J, with 11 bases between the two ends.

The rearrangement uses TRBV4-1 and TRBJ1-2, with a possible D match to TRBD1 (6 bases). Looked up from germline, CDR1 is MGHRA and CDR2 is YSYEKL. Trimming removed 4 bases from V and 2 bases from J, with 14 bases in between. This CDR3 contains 15 residues. CDR3 region: CASSPGEGGNYGYTF. The CDR3 coding sequence is TGCGCCAGCAGCCCAGGGGAGGGTGGGAACTATGGCTACACCTTC.

This clone was detected a few times. The chain carries TRBV28 and TRBJ2-7; 7 bases match TRBD1. The trim removed 4 bases at V and 3 bases at J, leaving 9 bases unmatched. This CDR3 region has 15 residues. Germline assignment: CDR1 MDHEN and CDR2 SYDVKM. The CDR3 loop reads CASSSPGQRDYEQYF. The CDR3 region has the DNA TGTGCCAGCAGTTCTCCGGGACAGCGAGACTACGAGCAGTACTTC. Full variable domain (missing parts from reference TRBV28 and TRBJ2-7): DVKVTQSSRYLVKRTGEKVFLECVQDMDHENMFWYRQDPGLGLRLIYFSYDVKMKEKGDIPEGYSVSREKKERFSLILESASTNQTSMYLCASSSPGQRDYEQYFGPGTRLTVT.

This clone was recorded at least ten times. V gene TRBV18 combines with J gene TRBJ1-1; D is unresolved. The germline CDR1 and CDR2 sequences are KGHSH and LQKENI. The CDR3 covers 13 residues. V lost 2 bases to trimming and J lost 7 bases, with 11 bases between them. CDR3 protein: CASSPEGLNEAFF. The CDR3 DNA follows: TGTGCCAGCTCACCAGAGGGTTTAAATGAAGCTTTCTTT.

This clone was detected only a few times. This chain joins TRBV6-1 and TRBJ2-5, with D possibly being TRBD1 (6 bases). Gene TRBJ2-7 matches the end of the DNA better, so the J call may be wrong. Germline V gene lookup returns CDR1 MNHNS and CDR2 SASEGT. The CDR3 has 12 residues. CDR3 sequence reads: CASSDRGYEQYF. In DNA, the CDR3 is TGTGCCAGCAGTGACAGGGGCTACGAGCAGTACTTC.

This chain connects TRBV4-2 to TRBJ2-3, with 9 bases identical to TRBD2. Germline lookup yields CDR1 LGHNA and CDR2 YNFKEQ. J gave up 2 bases and V 4 bases, and 16 bases lay outside the gene matches. The CDR3 extends over 19 amino acids. CDR3 loop: CASSREDARTSATTDTQYF. The CDR3 DNA follows: TGTGCCAGCAGCCGAGAAGACGCAAGGACTAGCGCAACCACAGATACGCAGTATTTT.

This clone was observed once. The CDR3 reads CASMDRGIGETQYF. The CDR3 region has the DNA TGTGCCAGTATGGACAGGGGGATTGGAGAGACCCAGTACTTC. The chain carries TRBV19 and TRBJ2-5, with TRBD1 matching 10 bases. V shed 7 bases, J shed 4 bases, and the junction held 6 bases outside the gene matches. The CDR3 has 14 amino acids. Germline V gene lookup returns CDR1 LNHDA and CDR2 SQIVND (reference sequence). Together with reference TRBV19 and TRBJ2-5, the CDR3 gives the full variable domain: DGGITQSPKYLFRKEGQNVTLSCEQNLNHDAMYWYRQDPGQGLRLIYYSQIVNDFQKGDIAEGYSVSREKKESFPLTVTSAQKNPTAFYLCASMDRGIGETQYFGPGTRLLVL.

This clone occurred a few times. The CDR3 DNA reads TGTGCCAGCAGTTTGGTAGCCGGGGCTGAAGCTTTCTTT. It is translated as CASSLVAGAEAFF. The rearrangement uses TRBV27 and TRBJ1-1; no clear D gene. Trimming removed 3 bases at V and 6 bases at J, with 11 bases between. The length of the CDR3 is 13 residues. CDR1 and CDR2 from the germline V gene are MNHEY and SMNVEV (reference sequence).

This clone was seen repeatedly, ten times or more. The chain carries TRBV7-2 and TRBJ2-7; D call uncertain. The CDR3 extends over 12 amino acids. The germline V gene has CDR1 SGHTA and CDR2 FQGNSA. Trimming took 5 bases from V and 8 from J, leaving 13 bases between them. This CDR3 reads CASSLAWSQQYF. The CDR3 nucleotides read TGTGCCAGCAGCCTTGCTTGGAGCCAGCAGTACTTC.

CDR3 nucleotides: TGTGCCAGCAGAGGGGGGGCGACGAAGGCTGAAGCTTTCTTT. It is translated as CASRGGATKAEAFF. This chain joins TRBV28 and TRBJ1-1; possible D gene TRBD1, 6 bases. CDR1 is MDHEN and CDR2 is SYDVKM in the germline V gene. This CDR3 has 14 amino acids. Trimming took off 6 bases at V and 6 bases at J, with 17 bases between the two ends.

The chain is built from TRBV28 and TRBJ2-1; 13 nucleotides align to TRBD2. J gave up 12 bases and V 9 bases, and 11 bases lay outside the gene matches. The CDR3 covers 14 residues. Germline values: CDR1 MDHEN, CDR2 SYDVKM. The CDR3 region is CARDLLAGGPGQFF. As DNA, the CDR3 is TGTGCCAGGGACCTACTAGCGGGAGGGCCGGGGCAGTTCTTC.

This clone turned up a few times. The gene calls are TRBV9 and TRBJ1-5; a weak D match, TRBD1 (5 bases). Trimming stripped 3 bases from V and 4 bases from J, with 11 bases between. CDR1 and CDR2 (germline): SGDLS, YYNGEE. This CDR3 has 14 residues. CDR3 sequence: CASSDQPGNQPQHF. The CDR3 bases are TGTGCCAGCAGCGACCAGCCAGGGAATCAGCCCCAGCATTTT. Filled out from reference TRBV9 and TRBJ1-5, the complete variable domain reads DSGVTQTPKHLITATGQRVTLRCSPRSGDLSVYWYQQSLDQGLQFLIQYYNGEERAKGNILERFSAQQFPDLHSELNLSSLELGDSALYFCASSDQPGNQPQHFGDGTRLSIL.

This clone was observed a handful of times. The chain combines TRBV5-1 with TRBJ2-1; D is perhaps TRBD2 (5 bases). The CDR3 spans 12 residues. Per the germline V gene, CDR1 is SGHRS and CDR2 is YFSETQ. V was trimmed by 4 bases and J by 7 bases, leaving 9 bases between them. The DNA for the CDR3 is TGCGCCAGCAGCGCTCGGGGTAATGAGCAGTTCTTC. This codes for CASSARGNEQFF. Looking up the rest from reference TRBV5-1 and TRBJ2-1 gives the full variable domain: KAGVTQTPRYLIKTRGQQVTLSCSPISGHRSVSWYQQTPGQGLQFLFEYFSETQRNKGNFPGRFSGRQFSNSRSEMNVSTLELGDSALYLCASSARGNEQFFGPGTRLTVL.

This clone was picked up a small number of times. The chain has TRBV6-1 and TRBJ1-5, with 7 nucleotides matching TRBD1. Germline-derived CDR1 and CDR2 are MNHNS and SASEGT. Trimming at V came to 6 bases and at J to 4 bases, leaving 6 bases not matched to a gene. This CDR3 has 14 amino acids. CDR3 amino acids: CASRTGVRNQPQHF. The CDR3 DNA sequence: TGTGCCAGCAGAACAGGGGTACGGAATCAGCCCCAGCATTTT.

This clone was picked up many times. V usage is TRBV7-8 and J usage is TRBJ2-1, with D possibly matching TRBD2 (6 bases). Trimming left V 5 bases short and J 6 bases short, with 14 bases between. Germline assignment: CDR1 SGHVS and CDR2 FQNEAQ. The CDR3 loop spans 14 amino acids. The CDR3 is CASSPLTSTNEQFF. The CDR3, as DNA: TGTGCCAGCAGCCCGCTAACTAGCACCAATGAGCAGTTCTTC.

At least ten counts were recorded for this clone. The V gene is TRBV28, the J gene TRBJ1-1, with D perhaps TRBD1 (5 bases). CDR3 length: 16 amino acids. Germline loops: CDR1 MDHEN, CDR2 SYDVKM. V lost 7 bases and J lost 3, with 21 bases in between. In DNA, the CDR3 is TGTGCCAGCACCGATTTTGGCCGGGGGGGAGACACTGAAGCTTTCTTT. Translating it yields CASTDFGRGGDTEAFF. The variable domain in full, with the rest retrieved from reference TRBV28 and TRBJ1-1, is DVKVTQSSRYLVKRTGEKVFLECVQDMDHENMFWYRQDPGLGLRLIYFSYDVKMKEKGDIPEGYSVSREKKERFSLILESASTNQTSMYLCASTDFGRGGDTEAFFGQGTRLTVV.

J is TRBJ2-1 and V is TRBV5-1; TRBD2 matches at 15 bases. CDR3 length: 17 residues. V shed 4 bases, J shed 4 bases, and the junction held 6 bases outside the gene matches. Germline assignment: CDR1 SGHRS and CDR2 YFSETQ. The CDR3 sequence is CASSTGLAGGAYNEQFF. Here the CDR3 DNA reads TGCGCCAGCAGCACTGGACTAGCGGGGGGGGCATACAATGAGCAGTTCTTC.